This T cell receptor (beta chain) was identified during a study of PD-1 blockade in classical Hodgkin lymphoma. The method was immunoSEQ multiplex PCR; TCRdb's version includes in-frame clones alone and lacks a portion of them. The repertoire includes around 16,000 clones, around 93% of them detected once, and about 0.54% sits in the top ten. Stated time point: newly diagnosed, previously untreated cHL patient sample. The study purified CD4+ T cells from thawed PBMCs using magnetic negative selection. The TCR sequence derives from a human donor with classical Hodgkin lymphoma. Sequences were obtained from CD4+ T cells from blood.

The CDR3 nucleotides are TGTGCCACCAGCAGAGAAGGGGGAGGGCCTCGCGACGAGCAGTACTTC. This codes for CATSREGGGPRDEQYF. The chain employs TRBV15 and TRBJ2-7; weak D call: TRBD2 (7 bases). CDR1 and CDR2 from the germline V gene are LNHNV and YYDKDF (reference sequence). V was pared by 0 bases and J by 5 bases, with 17 bases between. This CDR3 has 16 residues.